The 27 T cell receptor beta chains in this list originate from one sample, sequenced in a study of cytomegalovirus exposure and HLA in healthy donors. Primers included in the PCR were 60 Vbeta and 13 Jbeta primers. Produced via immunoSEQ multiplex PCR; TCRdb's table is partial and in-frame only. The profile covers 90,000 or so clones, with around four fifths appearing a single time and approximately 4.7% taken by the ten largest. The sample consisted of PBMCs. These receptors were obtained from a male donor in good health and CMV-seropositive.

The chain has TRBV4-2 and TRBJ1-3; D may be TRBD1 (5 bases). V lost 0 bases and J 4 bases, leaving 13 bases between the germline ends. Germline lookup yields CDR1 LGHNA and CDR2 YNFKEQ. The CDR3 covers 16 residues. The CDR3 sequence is CASSQDQGLGGNTIYF. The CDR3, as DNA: TGTGCCAGCAGCCAAGATCAGGGCCTCGGGGGAAACACCATATATTTT.

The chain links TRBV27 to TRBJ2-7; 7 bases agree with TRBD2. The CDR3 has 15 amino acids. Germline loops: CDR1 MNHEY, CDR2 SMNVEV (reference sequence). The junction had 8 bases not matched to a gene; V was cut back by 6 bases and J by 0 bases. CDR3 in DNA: TGTGCCAGCAGCCCGGCGGGAGAGAGCTCCTACGAGCAGTACTTC. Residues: CASSPAGESSYEQYF.

CDR3 DNA: TGTGCCTGTCCGGGACAGGGTCCTTGGGGGGAAAAACTGTTTTTT. Its protein product is CACPGQGPWGEKLFF. The chain carries TRBV30 and TRBJ1-4, with TRBD1 identical over 9 bases. V shed 6 bases, J shed 8 bases, and the junction held 13 bases outside the gene matches. This CDR3 has 15 residues. Germline lookup yields CDR1 GTSNPN and CDR2 SVGIG (reference sequence). The whole variable domain, remainder taken from reference TRBV30 and TRBJ1-4, is SQTIHQWPATLVQPVGSPLSLECTVEGTSNPNLYWYRQAAGRGLQLLFYSVGIGQISSEVPQNLSASRPQDRQFILSSKKLLLSDSGFYLCACPGQGPWGEKLFFGSGTQLSVL.

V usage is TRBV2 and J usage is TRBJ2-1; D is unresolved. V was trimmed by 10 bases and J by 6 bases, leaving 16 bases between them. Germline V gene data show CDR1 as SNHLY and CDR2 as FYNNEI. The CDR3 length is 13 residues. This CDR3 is CATLIDISNEQFF. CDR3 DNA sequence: TGTGCCACCCTCATCGACATTTCCAATGAGCAGTTCTTC.

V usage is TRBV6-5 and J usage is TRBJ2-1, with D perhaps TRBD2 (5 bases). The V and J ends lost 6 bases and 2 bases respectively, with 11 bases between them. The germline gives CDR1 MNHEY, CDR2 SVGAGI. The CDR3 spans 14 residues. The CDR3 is CASRRLAAYNEQFF. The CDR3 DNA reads TGTGCCAGCAGACGCCTAGCAGCCTACAATGAGCAGTTCTTC.

DNA of the CDR3: TGTGCCAGCAGCTTAGGAGTGGGACTCTACACAGATACGCAGTATTTT. Protein: CASSLGVGLYTDTQYF. The J gene is TRBJ2-3, the V gene TRBV11-3; a weak D match, TRBD2 (6 bases). Looked up from germline, CDR1 is SGHNT and CDR2 is YENEEA. V was shortened by 1 base and J by 2 bases, with 13 bases between the two germline ends. The CDR3 runs 16 residues.

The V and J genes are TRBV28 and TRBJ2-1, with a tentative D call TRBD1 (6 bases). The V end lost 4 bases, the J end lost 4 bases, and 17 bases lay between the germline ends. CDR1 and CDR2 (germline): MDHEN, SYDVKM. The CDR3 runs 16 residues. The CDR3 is CASSSSWGPDYNEQFF. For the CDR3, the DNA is TGTGCCAGCAGTTCCTCGTGGGGGCCCGATTACAATGAGCAGTTCTTC.

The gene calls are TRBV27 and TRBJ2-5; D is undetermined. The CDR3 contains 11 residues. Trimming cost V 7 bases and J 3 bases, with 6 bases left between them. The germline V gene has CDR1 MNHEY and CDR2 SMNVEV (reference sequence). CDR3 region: CASKYEETQYF. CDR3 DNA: TGTGCCAGCAAATATGAAGAGACCCAGTACTTC.

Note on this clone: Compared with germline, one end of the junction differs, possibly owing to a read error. The CDR3 DNA follows: TGTGCCAGCAGTTTAGACTCGGTGGGCAATCAGCCCCAGCATTTT. It encodes CASSLDSVGNQPQHF. The J gene is TRBJ1-5, the V gene TRBV7-2; no reliable D call. This CDR3 contains 15 residues. From germline, CDR1 is SGHTA and CDR2 FQGNSA. Full variable domain (outside the CDR3, taken from reference TRBV7-2 and TRBJ1-5): GAGVSQSPSNKVTEKGKDVELRCDPISGHTALYWYRQSLGQGLEFLIYFQGNSAPDKSGLPSDRFSAERTGGSVSTLTIQRTQQEDSAVYLCASSLDSVGNQPQHFGDGTRLSIL.

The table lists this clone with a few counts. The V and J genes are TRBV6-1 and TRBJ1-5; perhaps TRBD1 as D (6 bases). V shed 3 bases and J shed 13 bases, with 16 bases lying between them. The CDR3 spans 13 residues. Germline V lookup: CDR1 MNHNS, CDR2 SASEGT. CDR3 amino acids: CASSDLQDRPQHF. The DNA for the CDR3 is TGTGCCAGCAGTGATCTTCAAGACAGGCCTCAGCATTTT.

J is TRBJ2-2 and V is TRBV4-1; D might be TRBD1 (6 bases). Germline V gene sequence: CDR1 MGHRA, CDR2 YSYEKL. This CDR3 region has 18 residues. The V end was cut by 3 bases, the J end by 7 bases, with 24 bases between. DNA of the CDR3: TGCGCCAGCAGCCACTCCGGGCAAAAGGGACAAAATCTCGGGGAGCTGTTTTTT. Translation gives CASSHSGQKGQNLGELFF.

The CDR3 nucleotides are TGTGCCAGCAGCTATAAACCGGGACTATCCGACACAGATACGCAGTATTTT. Residues: CASSYKPGLSDTDTQYF. The rearrangement uses TRBV7-6 and TRBJ2-3, with 7 bases identical to TRBD2. J was trimmed by 2 bases and V by 4 bases; bases with no gene match: 12. From germline, CDR1 is SGHVS and CDR2 FNYEAQ. The length of the CDR3 is 17 residues.

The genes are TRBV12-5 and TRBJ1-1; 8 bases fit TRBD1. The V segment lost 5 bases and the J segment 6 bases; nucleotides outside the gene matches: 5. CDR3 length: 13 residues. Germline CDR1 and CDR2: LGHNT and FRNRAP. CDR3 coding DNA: TGTGCTAGTGGTCCTGACAGGGGTGCTGAAGCTTTCTTT. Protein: CASGPDRGAEAFF.

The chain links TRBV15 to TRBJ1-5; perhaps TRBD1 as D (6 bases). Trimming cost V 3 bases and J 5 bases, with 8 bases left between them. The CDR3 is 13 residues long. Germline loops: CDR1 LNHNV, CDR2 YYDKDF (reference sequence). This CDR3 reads CATSRGHHQPQHF. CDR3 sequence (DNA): TGTGCCACCAGCAGGGGACACCATCAGCCCCAGCATTTT.

CDR3 bases: TGTGCCAGCAGCCAAGGGCGGTACGAGACCCAGTACTTC. Translating it yields CASSQGRYETQYF. The chain recombines TRBV4-2 with TRBJ2-5; the D is unclear. CDR3 size: 13 residues. Germline values: CDR1 LGHNA, CDR2 YNFKEQ. V lost 1 base to trimming and J lost 5 bases, with 8 bases between them.

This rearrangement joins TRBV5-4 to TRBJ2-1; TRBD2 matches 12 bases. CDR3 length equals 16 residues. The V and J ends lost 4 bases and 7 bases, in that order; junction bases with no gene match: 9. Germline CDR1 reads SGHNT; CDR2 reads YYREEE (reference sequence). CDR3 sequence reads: CASSPRLAGVTNEQFF. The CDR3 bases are TGTGCCAGCAGCCCTCGACTAGCGGGAGTTACAAATGAGCAGTTCTTC.

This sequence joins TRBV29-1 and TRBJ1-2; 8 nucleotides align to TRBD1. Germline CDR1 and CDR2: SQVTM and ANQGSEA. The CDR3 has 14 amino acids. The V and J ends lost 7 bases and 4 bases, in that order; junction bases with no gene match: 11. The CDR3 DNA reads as TGCAGCGACTACTCCAGGGGGCCTCGCTATGGCTACACCTTC. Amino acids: CSDYSRGPRYGYTF.

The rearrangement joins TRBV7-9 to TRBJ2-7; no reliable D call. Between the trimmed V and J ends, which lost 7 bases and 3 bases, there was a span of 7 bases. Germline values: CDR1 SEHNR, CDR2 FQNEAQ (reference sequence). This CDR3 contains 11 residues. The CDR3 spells CASTINYEQYF. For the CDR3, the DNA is TGTGCCAGCACCATCAACTACGAGCAGTACTTC.

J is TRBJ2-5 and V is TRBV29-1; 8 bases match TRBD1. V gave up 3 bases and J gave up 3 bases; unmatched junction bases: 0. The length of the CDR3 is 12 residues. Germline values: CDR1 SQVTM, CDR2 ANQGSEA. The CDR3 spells CSVEGQEETQYF. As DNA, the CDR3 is TGCAGCGTTGAGGGACAGGAAGAGACCCAGTACTTC.

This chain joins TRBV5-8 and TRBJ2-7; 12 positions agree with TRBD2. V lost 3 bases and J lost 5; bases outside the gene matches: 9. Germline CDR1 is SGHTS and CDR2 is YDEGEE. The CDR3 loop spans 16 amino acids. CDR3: CASSSVGTSGRNEQYF. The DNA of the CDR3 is TGTGCCAGCAGCTCGGTAGGGACTAGCGGGCGAAACGAGCAGTACTTC. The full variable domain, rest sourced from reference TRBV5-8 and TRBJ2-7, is EAGVTQSPTHLIKTRGQQATLRCSPISGHTSVYWYQQALGLGLQFLLWYDEGEERNRGNFPPRFSGRQFPNYSSELNVNALELEDSALYLCASSSVGTSGRNEQYFGPGTRLTVT.

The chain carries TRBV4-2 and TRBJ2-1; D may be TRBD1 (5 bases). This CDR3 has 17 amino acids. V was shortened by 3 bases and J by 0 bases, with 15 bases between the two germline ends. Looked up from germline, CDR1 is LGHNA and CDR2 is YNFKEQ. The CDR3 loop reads CASSQGQGRSSYNEQFF. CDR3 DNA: TGTGCCAGCAGCCAGGGCCAGGGTCGCAGCTCCTACAATGAGCAGTTCTTC.

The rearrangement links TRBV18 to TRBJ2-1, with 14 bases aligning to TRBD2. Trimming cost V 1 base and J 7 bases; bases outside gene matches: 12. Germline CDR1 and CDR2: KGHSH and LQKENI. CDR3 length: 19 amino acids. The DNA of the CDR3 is TGTGCCAGCTCACCACTCCCGTCCACCGGGACTAGCGGGAGTAATGAGCAGTTCTTC. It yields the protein CASSPLPSTGTSGSNEQFF. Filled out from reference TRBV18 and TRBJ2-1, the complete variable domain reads NAGVMQNPRHLVRRRGQEARLRCSPMKGHSHVYWYRQLPEEGLKFMVYLQKENIIDESGMPKERFSAEFPKEGPSILRIQQVVRGDSAAYFCASSPLPSTGTSGSNEQFFGPGTRLTVL.

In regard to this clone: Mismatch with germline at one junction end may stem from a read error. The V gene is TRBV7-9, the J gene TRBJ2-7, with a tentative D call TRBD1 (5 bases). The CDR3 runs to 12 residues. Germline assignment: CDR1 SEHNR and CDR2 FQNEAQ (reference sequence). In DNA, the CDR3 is TGTTCCAGCAGCTCTAGGGGTTGGGAGCAGTACTTC. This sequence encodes CSSSSRGWEQYF.

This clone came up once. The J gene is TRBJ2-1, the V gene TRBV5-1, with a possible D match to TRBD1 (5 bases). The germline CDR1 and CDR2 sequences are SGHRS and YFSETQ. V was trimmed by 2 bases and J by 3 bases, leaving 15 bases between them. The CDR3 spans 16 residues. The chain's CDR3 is CASSFRTGYIYNEQFF. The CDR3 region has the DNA TGCGCCAGCAGCTTCCGAACAGGCTATATCTACAATGAGCAGTTCTTC.

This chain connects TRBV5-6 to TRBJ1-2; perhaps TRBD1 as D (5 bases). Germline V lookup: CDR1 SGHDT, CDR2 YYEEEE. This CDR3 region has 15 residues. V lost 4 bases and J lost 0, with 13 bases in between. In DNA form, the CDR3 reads TGTGCCAGCAGCGTTGGGGCGGGAGCTAACTATGGCTACACCTTC. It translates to CASSVGAGANYGYTF.

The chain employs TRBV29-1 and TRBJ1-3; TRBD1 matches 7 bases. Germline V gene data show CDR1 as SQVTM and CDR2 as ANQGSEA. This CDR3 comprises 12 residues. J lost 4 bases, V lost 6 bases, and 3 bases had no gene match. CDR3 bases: TGCAGCGTCGAGGACAGGGGAAACACCATATATTTT. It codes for CSVEDRGNTIYF.

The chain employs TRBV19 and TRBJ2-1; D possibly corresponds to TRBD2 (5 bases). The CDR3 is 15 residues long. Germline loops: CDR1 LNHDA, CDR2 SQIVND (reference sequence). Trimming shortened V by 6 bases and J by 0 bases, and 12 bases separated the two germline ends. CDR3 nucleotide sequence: TGTGCCAGTAGAGAAGAGGGCTTCTCCTACAATGAGCAGTTCTTC. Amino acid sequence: CASREEGFSYNEQFF.